This T cell receptor (beta chain) was captured by sequencing in a study of read filtering for tumor transcriptome and immune sequencing. The overall study: 8 or 9 patients were R-ISS I, some 15 were R-ISS II, six or seven were R-ISS III.

This CDR3 has 13 residues. Looked up from germline, CDR1 is MNHEY and CDR2 is SMNVEV (reference sequence). V lost 1 base, J lost 4 bases, and 7 bases lay in between. This clonotype was detected ten times or more. The library was built from 400 ng RNA with molecular barcoded adaptors for alpha/delta and beta/gamma chains. TCRdb reanalysed the reads using MiXCR and keeps one entry per CDR3 protein. The table lists 100,000 to 150,000 distinct CDR3 sequences, 13% of them singletons. The origin of this receptor is a donor at least 40 years old with multiple myeloma. The V gene is TRBV27, the J gene TRBJ1-1; D gene unclear. Sequencing was done on a sample of a population of CD138-negative cells sorted from bone marrow. CDR3 nucleotide sequence: TGTGCCAGCAGTTTATACCCGAGCACTGAAGCTTTCTTT. Translating it yields CASSLYPSTEAFF.